Presented here are 12 T cell receptor beta chains from one specimen sequenced in a study of T cell responses to AZD1222 COVID-19 vaccine. TCRdb keeps only in-frame clones here, not all; method: immunoSEQ multiplex PCR. The top ten hold roughly 4.5% of the sample, which has some 150,000 clones, around 83% seen once. The sample consisted of peripheral blood, taken on day 0 of MenACWY control vaccination. These receptors were collected from an adult in good health.

V usage is TRBV7-3 and J usage is TRBJ2-2, with TRBD1 identical over 8 bases. V shed 2 bases and J 6 bases; nucleotides not matched to a gene: 5. The CDR3 spans 15 residues. Germline V gene lookup returns CDR1 SGHTA and CDR2 FQGTGA. The CDR3 DNA reads as TGTGCCAGCAGCTTAGCCGAACAGGGGGCCGGGGAGCTGTTTTTT. It yields the protein CASSLAEQGAGELFF.

The chain combines TRBV5-1 with TRBJ2-3; no definite D call. Looked up from germline, CDR1 is SGHRS and CDR2 is YFSETQ. The germline V and J ends were trimmed by 4 bases and 5 bases, with 8 bases remaining between them. This CDR3 region has 12 residues. The CDR3 bases are TGCGCCAGCAGCCTGAAACGAGATACGCAGTATTTT. It is translated as CASSLKRDTQYF.

The V and J genes are TRBV4-1 and TRBJ2-2; TRBD2 aligns across 7 bases. The CDR3 is 16 amino acids. Trimming at V came to 0 bases and at J to 4 bases, leaving 5 bases not matched to a gene. Germline CDR1 and CDR2: MGHRA and YSYEKL. This CDR3 is CASSQDQAGSTGELFF. The DNA of the CDR3 is TGCGCCAGCAGCCAAGATCAAGCGGGGAGCACCGGGGAGCTGTTTTTT.

The count of this clone is one. This rearrangement joins TRBV28 to TRBJ1-1, with 8 nucleotides matching TRBD1. The germline gives CDR1 MDHEN, CDR2 SYDVKM. This CDR3 has 14 amino acids. The ends lost 6 bases at V and 2 bases at J; junction bases unmatched: 5. CDR3 residues: CASRDRVSNTEAFF. The CDR3 DNA follows: TGTGCCAGCAGGGACAGGGTCTCAAACACTGAAGCTTTCTTT.

The chain employs TRBV11-2 and TRBJ2-5; tentative D call: TRBD2 (6 bases). This CDR3 is built from 15 residues. Germline CDR1 is SGHAT and CDR2 is FQNNGV. Trimming took off 2 bases at V and 0 bases at J, with 10 bases between the two ends. The DNA of the CDR3 is TGTGCCAGCAGCTTAACTAGGGACTACCAAGAGACCCAGTACTTC. It encodes CASSLTRDYQETQYF.

This chain uses TRBV5-4 with TRBJ1-2, with 8 positions matching TRBD1. CDR1 is SGHNT, CDR2 YYREEE, per germline (reference sequence). The V gene end was trimmed by 5 bases and the J gene end by 0 bases; junction bases not matched to a gene: 3. This CDR3 spans 14 amino acids. CDR3 nucleotides: TGTGCCAGCAGACGGGACAGGACTAACTATGGCTACACCTTC. Its protein is CASRRDRTNYGYTF.

V usage is TRBV3-1 (or the pseudogene TRBV3-2) and J usage is TRBJ1-1, with 9 bases lining up with TRBD1. J lost 11 bases, V lost 4 bases, and 8 bases had no gene match. Germline V gene data show CDR1 as LGHDT and CDR2 as YNNKEL (reference sequence). The CDR3 loop spans 13 amino acids. Written as DNA, the CDR3 is TGTGCCAGCAGCCCAAACCCGACAGGGGGGGCTTTCTTT. Its protein product is CASSPNPTGGAFF.

The genes are TRBV5-1 and TRBJ1-2; maybe TRBD1 (5 bases). V was trimmed by 3 bases and J by 7 bases, leaving 10 bases between them. The CDR3 covers 12 residues. Germline CDR1 reads SGHRS; CDR2 reads YFSETQ. The CDR3 coding sequence is TGCGCCAGCAGCTCGGGACGGCGTGGCTACACCTTC. Its translation is CASSSGRRGYTF.

This chain uses TRBV19 with TRBJ1-6; D possibly corresponds to TRBD1 (5 bases). CDR1 LNHDA and CDR2 SQIVND come from the germline V gene (reference sequence). The CDR3 is 13 amino acids. Trimming removed 2 bases at V and 7 bases at J, with 6 bases between. The CDR3 DNA is TGTGCCAGTAGTATATGGGGGAATTCACCCCTCCACTTT. Residues: CASSIWGNSPLHF.

The rearrangement links TRBV7-9 to TRBJ2-3; tentative D call: TRBD2 (5 bases). The germline gives CDR1 SEHNR, CDR2 FQNEAQ (reference sequence). The CDR3 extends over 14 amino acids. V was cut by 6 bases and J by 6 bases, with 16 bases left in between. CDR3 DNA: TGTGCCAGCAGTACTAGTTTTGGGTTTGATACGCAGTATTTT. Translation gives CASSTSFGFDTQYF.

The chain is built from TRBV7-9 and TRBJ2-7; 7 bases map to TRBD1. The CDR3 contains 16 residues. Looked up from germline, CDR1 is SEHNR and CDR2 is FQNEAQ (reference sequence). J gave up 3 bases and V 5 bases, and 13 bases lay outside the gene matches. This CDR3 is CASSPRTGQNFYEQYF. As DNA, the CDR3 is TGTGCCAGCAGCCCCCGGACAGGACAGAATTTCTACGAGCAGTACTTC. Based on the CDR3 plus reference TRBV7-9 and TRBJ2-7, the full variable domain is DTGVSQNPRHKITKRGQNVTFRCDPISEHNRLYWYRQTLGQGPEFLTYFQNEAQLEKSRLLSDRFSAERPKGSFSTLEIQRTEQGDSAMYLCASSPRTGQNFYEQYFGPGTRLTVT.

The V call is TRBV19, the J call TRBJ1-1; D perhaps matches TRBD1 (5 bases). The ends were cut back, 5 bases at V and 2 bases at J, with 9 bases in the middle. Germline V gene sequence: CDR1 LNHDA, CDR2 SQIVND (reference sequence). The CDR3 runs to 13 residues. CDR3 bases: TGTGCCAGTAGTTTTACAGGTAACACTGAAGCTTTCTTT. Its translation: CASSFTGNTEAFF.